These T cell receptor beta chains were read from a single sample in a study of a mutant IDH1 vaccine in newly diagnosed glioma. These receptors have no identified antigens. Data came from immunoSEQ multiplex PCR; TCRdb stores just in-frame clones and leaves some out. This sample has roughly 40,000 clones, with approximately 90% found just once. Sequenced here: PBMCs, sampled from a glioma patient whose treatment included an IDH1 peptide vaccine. The receptors stem from a man in his fifties with glioma. CDR3s include the opening cysteine and the closing phenylalanine or tryptophan. Fields, in order: V gene, clone size, J gene, D gene, CDR3 DNA, CDR3 protein. The D gene is left open where the match is weak. The size entry is marked missing in some rows and otherwise reads once, few, many or a size class.

v_gene: TRBV5-1; abundance: .; j_gene: TRBJ2-1; d_gene: .; CDR3nt: TGCGCCAGCAGCTCCAGTAACAGCTACAATGAGCAGTTCTTC; CDR3aa: CASSSSNSYNEQFF
v_gene: TRBV5-1; abundance: .; j_gene: TRBJ2-7; d_gene: TRBD2; CDR3nt: TGCGCCAGCAGCCTTCGGCCAGCGGGAGTGGGATACGAGCAGTACTTC; CDR3aa: CASSLRPAGVGYEQYF
v_gene: TRBV2; abundance: .; j_gene: TRBJ1-2; d_gene: TRBD1; CDR3nt: TGTGCCAGCAGTGCACAGGGGGGGATCGATGGCTACACCTTC; CDR3aa: CASSAQGGIDGYTF
v_gene: TRBV27; abundance: .; j_gene: TRBJ2-1; d_gene: .; CDR3nt: TGTGCCAGCAGTTTAAGGTCCCAGAATCGTAATGAGCAGTTCTTC; CDR3aa: CASSLRSQNRNEQFF
v_gene: TRBV7-2; abundance: .; j_gene: TRBJ2-3; d_gene: .; CDR3nt: TGTGCCAGCAGCTCCCAGGGAAGTGGAGATACGCAGTATTTT; CDR3aa: CASSSQGSGDTQYF
v_gene: TRBV6-5; abundance: .; j_gene: TRBJ2-1; d_gene: TRBD2; CDR3nt: TGTGCCAGCAGTTATTTAGCGGGGGGACGAACGGGGCAGTTCTTC; CDR3aa: CASSYLAGGRTGQFF
v_gene: TRBV5-1; abundance: .; j_gene: TRBJ1-4; d_gene: TRBD1; CDR3nt: TGCGCCAGCAGCCCCTTGGGGGACAGGGTGGGTGAAAAACTGTTTTTT; CDR3aa: CASSPLGDRVGEKLFF
v_gene: TRBV5-4; abundance: .; j_gene: TRBJ2-2; d_gene: .; CDR3nt: TGTGCCAGCAGCTTGAGGTCCTCCCCCCCCGCCGGGGAGCTGTTTTTT; CDR3aa: CASSLRSSPPAGELFF
v_gene: TRBV5-4; abundance: .; j_gene: TRBJ1-6; d_gene: TRBD1; CDR3nt: TGTGCCAGCAGCTTGGGACAGGGGGCCTATAATTCACCCCTCCACTTT; CDR3aa: CASSLGQGAYNSPLHF
v_gene: TRBV7-9; abundance: .; j_gene: TRBJ2-5; d_gene: TRBD2; CDR3nt: TGTGCCAGCAGCCTCCGGACTAGCGGGGGCCAAGAGACCCAGTACTTC; CDR3aa: CASSLRTSGGQETQYF
v_gene: TRBV30; abundance: .; j_gene: TRBJ2-1; d_gene: TRBD2; CDR3nt: TGTGCCTGGTCTTACTGGGGACTAGCGGGGAACAATGAGCAGTTCTTC; CDR3aa: CAWSYWGLAGNNEQFF
v_gene: TRBV5-1; abundance: .; j_gene: TRBJ2-5; d_gene: .; CDR3nt: TGCGCCAGCGCCTTGACAGATGTACGAGAGACCCAGTACTTC; CDR3aa: CASALTDVRETQYF
v_gene: TRBV9; abundance: few; j_gene: TRBJ1-3; d_gene: .; CDR3nt: TGTGCCAGCAGCCCAGACAGTCCTAGCTCTGGAAACACCATATATTTT; CDR3aa: CASSPDSPSSGNTIYF
v_gene: TRBV10-3; abundance: .; j_gene: TRBJ1-1; d_gene: .; CDR3nt: TGTGCCATCAGGAGGAACACTGAAGCTTTCTTT; CDR3aa: CAIRRNTEAFF
v_gene: TRBV7-9; abundance: .; j_gene: TRBJ2-5; d_gene: .; CDR3nt: TGTGCCAGCAGCTTCCCCGACGGGACCCGGACCCAGTACTTC; CDR3aa: CASSFPDGTRTQYF
v_gene: TRBV29-1; abundance: once; j_gene: TRBJ1-1; d_gene: .; CDR3nt: TGCAGCGTCCTGACAGGCGTGAACACTGAAGCTTTCTTT; CDR3aa: CSVLTGVNTEAFF
v_gene: TRBV5-1; abundance: once; j_gene: TRBJ2-1; d_gene: TRBD2; CDR3nt: TGCGCCAGCAGCTTGGCTCGGACTAGCGGTTACAATGAGCAGTTCTTC; CDR3aa: CASSLARTSGYNEQFF
v_gene: TRBV20-1; abundance: .; j_gene: TRBJ2-7; d_gene: .; CDR3nt: TGCAGCCTCTACAAAACCGAGCAGTACTTC; CDR3aa: CSLYKTEQYF
v_gene: TRBV7-7; abundance: .; j_gene: TRBJ2-2; d_gene: TRBD1; CDR3nt: TGTGCTAGCAGCTTCGGGACAGGGAACACCGGGGAGCTGTTTTTT; CDR3aa: CASSFGTGNTGELFF
v_gene: TRBV4-1; abundance: .; j_gene: TRBJ2-1; d_gene: .; CDR3nt: TGCGCCAGCAGCCGACCTAGCTCCTACAATGAGCAGTTCTTC; CDR3aa: CASSRPSSYNEQFF
v_gene: TRBV4-2; abundance: .; j_gene: TRBJ1-1; d_gene: .; CDR3nt: TGTGCCAGCAGCCAAGGAGGTAAGCACAGTGGGAACACTGAAGCTTTCTTT; CDR3aa: CASSQGGKHSGNTEAFF
v_gene: TRBV25-1; abundance: once; j_gene: TRBJ2-5; d_gene: .; CDR3nt: TGTGCCAGCAGTGATCCGTGGGAGACCCAGTACTTC; CDR3aa: CASSDPWETQYF
v_gene: TRBV5-5; abundance: .; j_gene: TRBJ1-4; d_gene: TRBD1; CDR3nt: TGTGCCAGCAGCTTCCTGGACAGGGCTAATGAAAAACTGTTTTTT; CDR3aa: CASSFLDRANEKLFF
v_gene: TRBV6-4; abundance: .; j_gene: TRBJ2-1; d_gene: .; CDR3nt: TGTGCCAGCAGTCTGAGAACTAGGGACGAGCAGTTCTTC; CDR3aa: CASSLRTRDEQFF
v_gene: TRBV11-1; abundance: .; j_gene: TRBJ1-2; d_gene: .; CDR3nt: TGTGCCAGCAGCCCAGGCCAGGACTATGGCTACACCTTC; CDR3aa: CASSPGQDYGYTF
v_gene: TRBV18; abundance: .; j_gene: TRBJ2-1; d_gene: .; CDR3nt: TGTGCCAGCTCAACCCGGGACCTGACCTACAATGAGCAGTTCTTC; CDR3aa: CASSTRDLTYNEQFF
v_gene: TRBV15; abundance: .; j_gene: TRBJ2-5; d_gene: .; CDR3nt: TGTGCCACCAGCAACGGGGATTTTCGGGAGACCCAGTACTTC; CDR3aa: CATSNGDFRETQYF
v_gene: TRBV19; abundance: .; j_gene: TRBJ2-7; d_gene: .; CDR3nt: TGTGCCAGTAGTATTACAGCGGGTCGCTACGAGCAGTACTTC; CDR3aa: CASSITAGRYEQYF
v_gene: TRBV10-3; abundance: .; j_gene: TRBJ2-7; d_gene: .; CDR3nt: TGTGCCATCAGTGATCGGGCAGGGAAATCCGAGCAGTACTTC; CDR3aa: CAISDRAGKSEQYF
v_gene: TRBV18; abundance: .; j_gene: TRBJ1-2; d_gene: TRBD1; CDR3nt: TGTGCCAGCTCACCGGACAGGAACTATGGCTACACCTTC; CDR3aa: CASSPDRNYGYTF